The rows below give T cell receptor beta chains drawn from one sample of a study of cytotoxic CD8 clonotypes in ibrutinib-treated CLL. Generated by immunoSEQ multiplex PCR, the TCRdb table keeps only in-frame clones and is missing some. Of 110,000 to 150,000 clones in the sample, about 72% were seen once. Specimen: PBMCs, collected after 12 months of ibrutinib treatment. Receptor source: a human donor with chronic lymphocytic leukemia. CDR3s include the opening cysteine and the closing phenylalanine or tryptophan. A D gene is named only where the DNA matches it firmly. Clone sizes are given selectively: once, few, many, or a class where the clone is expanded.

abundance: .; v_gene: TRBV7-2; j_gene: TRBJ2-2; d_gene: .; CDR3nt: TGTGCCAGCAGCCCAGTGGGGGGTGTACGCACCGGGGAGCTGTTTTTT; CDR3aa: CASSPVGGVRTGELFF
abundance: .; v_gene: TRBV18; j_gene: TRBJ2-3; d_gene: .; CDR3nt: TGTGCCAGCTCACCGGGCGGGGGCCAGGGAGATACGCAGTATTTT; CDR3aa: CASSPGGGQGDTQYF
abundance: .; v_gene: TRBV7-2; j_gene: TRBJ2-1; d_gene: TRBD1; CDR3nt: TGTGCCAGCAGCTTAGGGGGACAGGGGCGGTTCGAGCAGTTCTTC; CDR3aa: CASSLGGQGRFEQFF
abundance: .; v_gene: TRBV25-1; j_gene: TRBJ1-2; d_gene: .; CDR3nt: TGTGCCAGCAGTCTTCCAACAGGGAGAGGGGTCTATGGCTACACCTTC; CDR3aa: CASSLPTGRGVYGYTF
abundance: .; v_gene: TRBV15; j_gene: TRBJ2-1; d_gene: .; CDR3nt: TGTGCCACCAGCAGAGGAGGTATGGCAGGGGTACGGGATGAGCAGTTCTTC; CDR3aa: CATSRGGMAGVRDEQFF
abundance: .; v_gene: TRBV6-1; j_gene: TRBJ1-2; d_gene: .; CDR3nt: TGTGCCAGCAGGGGGGACTATGGCTACACCTTC; CDR3aa: CASRGDYGYTF
abundance: .; v_gene: TRBV28; j_gene: TRBJ1-1; d_gene: .; CDR3nt: TGTGCCAGCAGGAGCAGGGGATTGGACACTGAAGCTTTCTTT; CDR3aa: CASRSRGLDTEAFF
abundance: .; v_gene: TRBV4-3; j_gene: TRBJ2-3; d_gene: TRBD1; CDR3nt: TGCGCCAGCAGCCAAAGGGTTATGGCGGGACAGGGGTCCCCAGATACGCAGTATTTT; CDR3aa: CASSQRVMAGQGSPDTQYF
abundance: .; v_gene: TRBV9; j_gene: TRBJ2-5; d_gene: .; CDR3nt: TGTGCCAGCAGCGTAGATCAAGAGACCCAGTACTTC; CDR3aa: CASSVDQETQYF
abundance: .; v_gene: TRBV6-6; j_gene: TRBJ1-5; d_gene: .; CDR3nt: TGTGCCAGCAGCGCACAGGGTTCTTACCAGCCCCAGCATTTT; CDR3aa: CASSAQGSYQPQHF
abundance: .; v_gene: TRBV4-2; j_gene: TRBJ2-7; d_gene: TRBD2; CDR3nt: TGTGCCAGCAGCCAAGAGTGGGCGGGAGCTTCCTACGAGCAGTACTTC; CDR3aa: CASSQEWAGASYEQYF
abundance: once; v_gene: TRBV6-5; j_gene: TRBJ2-1; d_gene: TRBD2; CDR3nt: TGTGCCAGCAGTTACTCAGCTAGCGGGGTTCACAATGAGCAGTTCTTC; CDR3aa: CASSYSASGVHNEQFF
abundance: .; v_gene: TRBV5-1; j_gene: TRBJ2-7; d_gene: TRBD2; CDR3nt: TGCGCCAGCAGCCCGGGACTAGCGGGGATATACGAGCAGTACTTC; CDR3aa: CASSPGLAGIYEQYF